This T cell receptor beta chain derives from a study of response to subunit inactivated influenza vaccine. Notes on the study in general: Seasonal influenza vaccination, on each occasion, was suggested by the authors to recruit few new T cells.

This clonotype was detected a few times. Its matching antigen is unknown. Trimming removed 7 bases from V and 7 bases from J, with 21 bases in between. The CDR3 is 15 amino acids. The germline CDR1 and CDR2 sequences are SGHRS and YFSETQ. TCRdb itself ran the RT-PCR reads through MiXCR, one entry per CDR3 protein. This table has about 530,000 distinct CDR3 sequences, roughly 13% appearing once. The sequence was obtained from a man aged 50 to 59 who received an inactivated influenza vaccine. The chain uses TRBV5-1 and TRBJ2-1; D might be TRBD1 (5 bases). The material sequenced was PBMCs from blood, taken 40 to 50 days after vaccination. CDR3 region: CASAPERRVGNEQFF. DNA for the CDR3: TGCGCCAGCGCCCCCGAACGCAGGGTTGGTAATGAGCAGTTCTTC.